A selection of T cell receptor beta chains follows, all from one sample in a study of T cells after yellow fever vaccination. One entry per CDR3 protein, called by TCRdb with MiXCR from the 5' RACE reads. Among about 74,000 distinct CDR3 sequences listed, approximately 7% were seen once. The sequencing here drew on CD8+ T cells sorted from PBMCs, taken 4 to 6 days after the first yellow fever vaccination. All receptors come from a man between 18 and 35 years old who received the YFV17D yellow fever vaccine. CDR3s include the opening cysteine and the closing phenylalanine or tryptophan. Each record gives: D gene, V gene, J gene, clone size, CDR3 length, CDR3 protein, CDR3 DNA. A D gene is named only where the DNA matches it firmly. Clone size appears in some rows only: once, few, many, or a class for an expanded clone.

NA	TRBV7-9	TRBJ2-3	NA	15	CASSRDIARTDTKYF	TGTGCCAGCAGCCGTGACATCGCGCGCACAGATACGAAGTATTTT
NA	TRBV27	TRBJ2-3	NA	15	CASSFRAGKVDTQYF	TGTGCCAGCAGTTTTCGGGCGGGAAAAGTAGATACGCAGTATTTT
NA	TRBV14	TRBJ2-3	many	16	CASSQEVIPWADTQYF	TGTGCCAGCAGCCAAGAAGTGATTCCGTGGGCAGATACGCAGTATTTT
TRBD2	TRBV11-2	TRBJ2-1	few	17	CASSYGAGTSGYNEQFF	TGTGCCAGCAGCTACGGCGCCGGGACTAGCGGGTACAATGAGCAGTTCTTC
TRBD2	TRBV7-2	TRBJ2-3	many	15	CASRGLAGNTDTQYF	TGTGCCAGCAGGGGACTAGCGGGGAATACAGATACGCAGTATTTT
TRBD1	TRBV29-1	TRBJ2-4	many	12	CSAITGGNIQYF	TGCAGCGCCATAACAGGGGGCAACATTCAGTACTTC
TRBD1	TRBV15	TRBJ1-2	few	13	CATSLGTDYGYTF	TGTGCCACCAGCCTCGGGACAGACTATGGCTACACCTTC
TRBD1	TRBV4-1	TRBJ1-1	NA	17	CASSQGFRDSHNTEAFF	TGCGCCAGCAGCCAAGGATTCCGGGACAGCCATAACACTGAAGCTTTCTTT
TRBD2	TRBV4-2	TRBJ2-5	NA	18	CASSQDLEASGDQETQYF	TGTGCCAGCAGCCAAGATCTTGAGGCTAGCGGGGACCAAGAGACCCAGTACTTC
NA	TRBV6-5	TRBJ1-2	many	11	CATEGGYGYTF	TGTGCCACCGAAGGGGGCTATGGCTACACCTTC
NA	TRBV7-6	TRBJ2-2	NA	19	CASSPTPGRLRANTGELFF	TGTGCCAGCAGCCCAACCCCGGGACGGCTACGCGCGAACACCGGGGAGCTGTTTTTT
TRBD1	TRBV6-6	TRBJ2-5	many	13	CASTPGQQETQYF	TGTGCCAGCACTCCGGGACAGCAAGAGACCCAGTACTTC
NA	TRBV4-2	TRBJ2-5	few	16	CASSQDWRGYQETQYF	TGTGCCAGCAGCCAAGATTGGCGGGGATACCAAGAGACCCAGTACTTC
NA	TRBV20-1	TRBJ2-3	many	10	CSARDYTQYF	TGCAGTGCTAGAGATTATACGCAGTATTTT
TRBD2	TRBV12-3/TRBV12-4	TRBJ2-1	few	14	CASTSGLPDNEQFF	TGTGCCAGCACCTCGGGACTACCAGACAATGAGCAGTTCTTC
NA	TRBV7-6	TRBJ1-1	many	13	CASRGPTNTEAFF	TGTGCCAGCCGCGGGCCTACGAACACTGAAGCTTTCTTT
NA	TRBV15	TRBJ2-5	few	13	CATSRAVGETQYF	TGTGCCACCAGCAGAGCCGTCGGGGAGACCCAGTACTTC
TRBD1	TRBV10-3	TRBJ1-3	few	19	CATPGGLLHRGISGNTIYF	TGTGCCACCCCGGGAGGCCTCCTCCACAGGGGGATCTCTGGAAACACCATATATTTT
NA	TRBV20-1	TRBJ2-1	NA	14	CSVPTTSSYNEQFF	TGCAGTGTTCCTACTACTAGCTCCTACAATGAGCAGTTCTTC
NA	TRBV11-2	TRBJ2-7	NA	13	CASSLEATYEQYF	TGTGCCAGCAGCTTAGAGGCAACCTACGAGCAGTACTTC
NA	TRBV24-1	TRBJ1-2	NA	12	CATSDIGGGYTF	TGTGCCACCAGTGATATTGGAGGGGGCTACACCTTC
NA	TRBV6-5	TRBJ1-1	many	12	CASVGGGTEAFF	TGTGCCAGCGTCGGCGGAGGCACTGAAGCTTTCTTT
TRBD2	TRBV29-1	TRBJ2-2	NA	15	CSVSSGGLNTGELFF	TGCAGCGTTTCTAGCGGGGGGCTGAACACCGGGGAGCTGTTTTTT
NA	TRBV12-3/TRBV12-4	TRBJ2-7	few	17	CASSPLPRLARTYEQYF	TGTGCCAGCAGCCCACTGCCCAGGCTAGCGCGGACCTACGAGCAGTACTTC
NA	TRBV5-4	TRBJ1-1	NA	15	CASSSLGPGNTEAFF	TGTGCCAGCAGCAGCCTTGGACCGGGAAACACTGAAGCTTTCTTT